These 2 T cell receptor beta chains originate from one sample sequenced in a study of CD8 T cells in ankylosing spondylitis. TCRdb reprocessed the 5' RACE reads with MiXCR, giving one entry per CDR3 protein. The top ten clones hold 2.6% of a sample with approximately 250,000 distinct CDR3 sequences, roughly 10% of them seen once. The sequencing input was blood, either unsorted or a sorted T cell fraction (not recorded which). The receptor source for this set is a male donor with ankylosing spondylitis or in good health (not recorded which).

This clonotype turned up a few times. The V gene is TRBV12-3 or TRBV12-4, the J gene TRBJ2-1; 9 bases align to TRBD2. The CDR3 extends over 14 amino acids. The ends lost 5 bases at V and 9 bases at J; junction bases unmatched: 8. For the CDR3, the DNA is TGTGCCAGCAGTGCTAGCGGGATGTTGATTGAGCAGTTCTTC. Its translation is CASSASGMLIEQFF.

This clonotype has at least ten counts. This sequence joins TRBV25-1 and TRBJ2-1; no clear D gene. Germline CDR1 reads MGHDK; CDR2 reads SYGVNS. The CDR3 is made up of 13 amino acids. The V gene lost 1 base and the J gene lost 8 bases, with 9 bases spanning the gap. DNA of the CDR3: TGTGCCAGCAGTGAATCCGAGGTCGATGAGCAGTTCTTC. This translates into CASSESEVDEQFF.